This T cell receptor (beta chain) stems from a study of blood T cell repertoires in COVID-19. At the level of the study: Both acute and convalescent COVID-19 samples were obtained from the United States, Italy and Spain. Sample material is recorded as cDNA or gDNA derived from T cells, B-cell-depleted T cells, or PBMCs.

This clone was picked up a small number of times. There are 17 residues in the CDR3. V lost 3 bases to trimming and J lost 0 bases, with 16 bases between them. Germline CDR1 SGDLS, CDR2 YYNGEE. In the study's own analysis: The assay estimated nucleated cells by amplifying reference gene primers. Clones were read by immunoSEQ multiplex PCR, and TCRdb kept only the in-frame ones, dropping some. Clone size and V and J calls were adopted from that table, with D and trimming inferred from the DNA. The sample holds approximately 230,000 clones, 86% seen once. The source of this sequence is a man aged 25 to 45 who had recovered from COVID-19. The chain uses TRBV9 and TRBJ1-3; D is possibly TRBD1 (5 bases). The specimen sequenced was peripheral blood. The CDR3 loop is CASSGTYAIPSGNTIYF. The DNA of the CDR3 is TGTGCCAGCAGCGGGACATACGCAATACCCTCTGGAAACACCATATATTTT. Filled out from reference TRBV9 and TRBJ1-3, the complete variable domain reads DSGVTQTPKHLITATGQRVTLRCSPRSGDLSVYWYQQSLDQGLQFLIQYYNGEERAKGNILERFSAQQFPDLHSELNLSSLELGDSALYFCASSGTYAIPSGNTIYFGEGSWLTVV.